Shown below are 2 T cell receptor beta chains from a single sample sequenced in a study of T cell repertoires in cytomegalovirus infection (dated by TCRdb to between 2018 and 2020). This sample's treatment or condition label indicates: in vitro stimulation with specific CMV peptide epitopes to enrich CMV-specific T cells. These receptors are not linked to any known antigen. TCRdb records Illumina HiSeq 1500 as the sequencer. In TCRdb, the public reads were trimmed at Q25 with fastp and aligned with MiXCR, with productive beta chains retained. Rows with a matching CDR3 protein are joined into one entry that keeps the most common DNA and genes. The sample table lists roughly 570,000 distinct CDR3 sequences, almost 40% of them with a count of one. The biggest ten clones account for over 45% of the sample. Sample: cultured PBMCs, taken from culture after CMV antigen stimulation. These receptor sequences come from a human donor in good health (CMV status not recorded). Some clones in this sample may be carry-over from other donors' samples.

This chain connects TRBV7-2 to TRBJ2-2; D might be TRBD2 (5 bases). Germline V gene data show CDR1 as SGHTA and CDR2 as FQGNSA. This CDR3 has 16 residues. Trimming took 3 bases from V and 0 from J, leaving 11 bases between them. The CDR3, as DNA: TGTGCCAGCAGCTTCCCCGGAGGCGCGAACACCGGGGAGCTGTTTTTT. Translation gives CASSFPGGANTGELFF.

This clonotype has just a few counts. The chain links TRBV7-2 to TRBJ2-5; 7 nucleotides line up with TRBD2. The CDR3 spans 18 residues. Germline V gene lookup returns CDR1 SGHTA and CDR2 FQGNSA. J was trimmed by 0 bases and V by 3 bases; bases with no gene match: 13. The CDR3 sequence is CASSFEPWEGWDQETQYF. The CDR3 nucleotides are TGTGCCAGCAGCTTCGAGCCCTGGGAGGGCTGGGACCAAGAGACCCAGTACTTC.